The clone carrying this T cell receptor (beta chain) has only a few counts. Its antigen is not identified. These data belong to a study of T cells after yellow fever vaccination. TCRdb re-called the 5' RACE reads with MiXCR, one entry per CDR3 protein. The sample contains some 110,000 distinct CDR3 sequences, 8.4% of which appear only once. General study findings and limits: Abundant clonotypes from the bulk population could have been carried over as contaminants into FACS-sorted repertoires. Reappearance after the booster was seen for most primary-vaccination clones, at 95% to 96% CD4 and about 90% CD8. Shared CD4/CD8 clonotypes were a small share, likely from convergent recombination.

Sequenced material: CD8+ T cells sorted from PBMCs, taken 45 days after the yellow fever booster vaccination. The TCR sequence derives from a young man who received the YFV17D yellow fever vaccine.

The CDR3 protein is CASSQTGPLYEQYF. In DNA, the CDR3 is TGTGCCAGCAGTCAGACAGGGCCGCTCTACGAGCAGTACTTC. V is TRBV27 and J is TRBJ2-7; 7 bases line up with TRBD1. Germline trimming cut 5 bases from V and 3 bases from J; bases unmatched to any gene: 7. Germline V CDR1 and CDR2: MNHEY, SMNVEV (reference sequence). The CDR3 length is 14 residues.